The sequence of this T cell receptor beta chain was determined in a study of cytomegalovirus exposure and HLA in healthy donors. Findings of the study overall: A prior analysis recorded that most TCR beta V segments were productive about 90% or about 30% of the time.

Germline V gene sequence: CDR1 SQVTM, CDR2 ANQGSEA. This CDR3 comprises 12 residues. Trimming left V 7 bases short and J 6 bases short, with 13 bases between. The study ran its PCR with 60 Vbeta and 13 Jbeta primers. Study processing details: Per a later analysis, the number of unique TCR beta chains was approximately 73 million, of which 9 million to 14 million were shared. Assay used: immunoSEQ multiplex PCR; TCRdb lists only in-frame clones, some missing. The DNA gave D and trimming, while V, J and clone size come from that table. The specimen's table records about 130,000 clones. A remark on this clone: The target antigen is unknown.

J is TRBJ2-1 and V is TRBV29-1, with D unclear. Sequenced sample: PBMCs. The clonotype was recovered from a man aged 18 to 29 in good health and CMV-seronegative. The CDR3 nucleotides read TGCAGCGCCAGCGACGGTAGCAATGAGCAGTTCTTC. This translates into CSASDGSNEQFF.